This T cell receptor (beta chain) was obtained from a study of blood T cell repertoires in COVID-19. About the study: The origin of the acute and convalescent COVID-19 samples was the United States, Italy and Spain. PBMCs, B-cell-depleted T cells, or T cells were the source of the cDNA or gDNA that made up the material.

The trim removed 1 base at V and 4 bases at J, leaving 5 bases unmatched. CDR1 is LGHDT, CDR2 YNNKEL, per germline (reference sequence). This CDR3 spans 15 amino acids. Original data processing: Quantification of nucleated cells was approximated via reference gene primer amplification. The repertoire was sequenced with immunoSEQ multiplex PCR; TCRdb's copy has only in-frame clones and lacks some. For V, J and clone size, that table is used; D and trimming come from the DNA. The profile shows some 80,000 clones, about 76% of them singletons. This rearrangement joins TRBV3-1 (or the pseudogene TRBV3-2) to TRBJ2-5; 8 bases map to TRBD1. Sequencing used peripheral blood. This clonotype was obtained from an elderly woman with active or convalescent COVID-19. DNA for the CDR3: TGTGCCAGCAGCCAAGGGCAGGGGGCGGGAGAGACCCAGTACTTC. Amino acid sequence: CASSQGQGAGETQYF.